This entry describes one T cell receptor (beta chain). The sample belongs to a study of T cell changes during pregnancy in multiple sclerosis. The CDR3 loop spans 15 amino acids. Germline-derived CDR1 and CDR2 are SGHRS and YFSETQ. V was pared by 3 bases and J by 2 bases, with 3 bases of the junction left unmatched. Profiling relied on immunoSEQ multiplex PCR, and the TCRdb table lists in-frame clones only, not all of them. Counted here are over 50,000 clones, approximately 90% occurring once; the ten biggest clones make up about 5.7%. The TCR sequence derives from a human donor whose cells served as feeder cells for cultures in a pregnancy study. The chain recombines TRBV5-1 with TRBJ1-3; 9 bases align to TRBD1. Sample: peripheral blood from another person, used as feeder cells. The CDR3, as DNA: TGCGCCAGCAGCTCCGGGACAGGGACTGGAAACACCATATATTTT. Translating gives CASSSGTGTGNTIYF.